This T cell receptor (beta chain) was identified during a study of blood T cell repertoires in COVID-19. The ends lost 2 bases at V and 2 bases at J; junction bases unmatched: 5. CDR1 and CDR2 (germline): MNHEY, SMNVEV (reference sequence). CDR3 length: 15 amino acids. Profiled with immunoSEQ multiplex PCR; TCRdb holds only in-frame clones, not every one. The data contain about 41,000 clones, about 86% of them seen just once; the ten biggest clones take up less than 55%. Sequencing was done on a sample of peripheral blood. The rearrangement links TRBV27 to TRBJ2-7; 8 bases are shared with TRBD1. The sequence derives from a woman older than 75 with active or convalescent COVID-19. For the CDR3, the DNA is TGTGCCAGCAGTTTAAGAGAACAGGGGGCCTACGAGCAGTACTTC. Its protein product is CASSLREQGAYEQYF.